A single sample is the source of the 29 T cell receptor beta chains below, sequenced in a study of blood T cell repertoires in COVID-19. Repertoires were generated with immunoSEQ multiplex PCR, while TCRdb's copy carries only in-frame clones and drops some. The table records fewer than 50,000 clones, 70% to 90% of them present only once. Sequencing was performed on peripheral blood. These receptor sequences come from a man between 45 and 60 years old with active COVID-19.

The chain is built from TRBV28 and TRBJ1-2, with D tentatively TRBD1 (5 bases). This CDR3 is built from 12 residues. CDR1 and CDR2 from the germline V gene are MDHEN and SYDVKM. The CDR3 reads CATGLPNYGYTF. The CDR3, as DNA: TGTGCAACAGGTCTCCCCAACTATGGCTACACCTTC.

CDR3 nucleotides: TGTGCCAGCAGTCCTATGGCAGGGGTGGGTACTGAAGCTTTCTTT. It codes for CASSPMAGVGTEAFF. The J gene is TRBJ1-1, the V gene TRBV28; perhaps TRBD1 as D (6 bases). The CDR3 has 15 amino acids. Germline values: CDR1 MDHEN, CDR2 SYDVKM. Trimming stripped 5 bases from V and 5 bases from J, with 18 bases between.

The chain uses TRBV7-9 and TRBJ2-5; D is possibly TRBD1 (5 bases). This CDR3 spans 15 amino acids. Germline assignment: CDR1 SEHNR and CDR2 FQNEAQ (reference sequence). Trimming left V 5 bases short and J 3 bases short, with 16 bases between. CDR3 residues: CASSLGFGREETQYF. The CDR3 DNA sequence: TGTGCCAGCAGCCTGGGCTTTGGCAGGGAAGAGACCCAGTACTTC.

The chain recombines TRBV9 with TRBJ1-4; no firm D call. The CDR3 totals 14 residues. Trimming removed 0 bases at V and 7 bases at J, with 10 bases between. Germline assignment: CDR1 SGDLS and CDR2 YYNGEE. Here the CDR3 reads CASSVAWGGEKLFF. In DNA, the CDR3 is TGTGCCAGCAGCGTAGCGTGGGGAGGTGAAAAACTGTTTTTT.

The chain links TRBV7-6 to TRBJ2-3; the D is unclear. Trimming stripped 1 base from V and 0 bases from J, with 11 bases between. Germline V gene sequence: CDR1 SGHVS, CDR2 FNYEAQ. This CDR3 has 16 residues. This chain's CDR3 is CASSLGHHISTDTQYF. CDR3 nucleotide sequence: TGTGCCAGCAGCTTAGGACACCATATAAGCACAGATACGCAGTATTTT.

Note on this clone: One end of the junction fails to match germline, which may point to a read error. CDR3 nucleotides: TGTGCCAGCAGCTTAGCGGGACTAGCGGGGGCCAGTCAACACTTC. It is translated as CASSLAGLAGASQHF. This sequence joins TRBV7-2 and TRBJ2-5; 14 positions agree with TRBD2. Germline V gene sequence: CDR1 SGHTA, CDR2 FQGNSA. The CDR3 extends over 15 amino acids.

The chain employs TRBV28 and TRBJ2-1; TRBD2 matches at 12 bases. The CDR3 runs 14 residues. J gave up 5 bases and V 6 bases, and 2 bases lay outside the gene matches. The germline gives CDR1 MDHEN, CDR2 SYDVKM. For the CDR3, the DNA is TGTGCCAGCAGCCGGACTAGCGGGGACAATGAGCAGTTCTTC. This sequence encodes CASSRTSGDNEQFF.

V and J are TRBV24-1 and TRBJ1-2, with 9 bases aligning to TRBD1. Germline V gene lookup returns CDR1 KGHDR and CDR2 SFDVKD. CDR3 length equals 16 residues. The V and J ends lost 4 bases and 7 bases, in that order; junction bases with no gene match: 12. In DNA, the CDR3 is TGTGCCACCAGTGAGGGTCCCGGGACAGGGCCGGGTGGCTACACCTTC. It is translated as CATSEGPGTGPGGYTF.

The chain joins TRBV13 to TRBJ2-7; TRBD1 matches at 8 bases. Trimming at V came to 1 base and at J to 1 base, leaving 3 bases not matched to a gene. The CDR3 is made up of 15 amino acids. CDR1 and CDR2 (germline): PRHDT, FYEKMQ (reference sequence). The CDR3 region has the DNA TGTGCCAGCAGCTTAGACAGGGGGGCTTCCTACGAGCAGTACTTC. It yields the protein CASSLDRGASYEQYF.

This clone has just one count. The same CDR3 also results from other DNA sequences found in this sample. J is TRBJ1-6 and V is TRBV27; D is ambiguous. The V gene lost 11 bases and the J gene lost 0 bases, with 8 bases spanning the gap. The CDR3 runs to 13 residues. Germline CDR1 MNHEY, CDR2 SMNVEV (reference sequence). The CDR3 nucleotides read TGTGCCTCTCTCGGCTCCTATAATTCACCCCTCCACTTT. Translation gives CASLGSYNSPLHF.

CDR3 nucleotide sequence: TGTGCCAGCACCCTAGGCGTTTTTAATTCACCCCTCCACTTT. This translates into CASTLGVFNSPLHF. The V gene is TRBV28, the J gene TRBJ1-6, with D unresolved. This CDR3 has 14 amino acids. CDR1 and CDR2 from the germline V gene are MDHEN and SYDVKM. The V end lost 7 bases, the J end lost 6 bases, and 13 bases lay between the germline ends.

This chain uses TRBV6-6 with TRBJ1-6; 10 nucleotides align to TRBD1. The V gene's germline CDR1 is MNHNY and CDR2 SVGAGI (reference sequence). Germline trimming cut 6 bases from V and 10 bases from J; bases unmatched to any gene: 9. This CDR3 has 15 residues. The CDR3 spells CASREGQGIGSPLHF. In nucleotides, the CDR3 is TGTGCCAGCAGGGAGGGACAGGGGATCGGATCACCCCTCCACTTT.

This chain links TRBV6-6 with TRBJ2-1; the match to TRBD1 covers 8 bases. Germline lookup yields CDR1 MNHNY and CDR2 SVGAGI (reference sequence). The CDR3 has 16 residues. The V segment lost 6 bases and the J segment 2 bases; nucleotides outside the gene matches: 9. CDR3 coding DNA: TGTGCCAGCAGGGATCGGGACAGGAGAACCTACAATGAGCAGTTCTTC. This codes for CASRDRDRRTYNEQFF.

This chain uses TRBV6-5 with TRBJ2-1, with 9 positions matching TRBD2. The CDR3 runs to 13 residues. The V and J ends lost 6 bases and 7 bases, in that order; junction bases with no gene match: 4. The germline CDR1 and CDR2 sequences are MNHEY and SVGAGI. The CDR3 sequence: CASRLAGLNEQFF. The DNA of the CDR3 is TGTGCCAGCAGACTAGCGGGTTTGAATGAGCAGTTCTTC.

V gene TRBV6-2 or TRBV6-3 combines with J gene TRBJ2-6; a weak D match, TRBD1 (5 bases). Per germline, CDR1 MNHEY and CDR2 SVGEGT. The CDR3 runs 15 residues. V was clipped by 5 bases and J by 2 bases, with 10 bases between them. The CDR3 protein is CASSQTAPGANVLTF. The CDR3 DNA reads TGTGCCAGCAGTCAGACAGCCCCTGGGGCCAACGTCCTGACTTTC.

This clone appeared a few times. CDR3 amino acids: CASSQAWGDSSTDTQYF. CDR3 DNA sequence: TGCGCCAGCAGCCAAGCGTGGGGGGACTCAAGCACAGATACGCAGTATTTT. J is TRBJ2-3 and V is TRBV4-3, with TRBD2 as a possible D gene (6 bases). The CDR3 loop spans 17 amino acids. The V end lost 1 base, the J end lost 0 bases, and 14 bases lay between the germline ends. Germline V gives CDR1 LGHNA, CDR2 YSLEER.

This rearrangement joins TRBV24-1 to TRBJ2-1, with TRBD2 identical over 7 bases. The CDR3 covers 14 residues. The J segment lost 15 bases and the V segment lost 3 bases, leaving 13 bases of the junction unmatched. CDR1 is KGHDR and CDR2 is SFDVKD in the germline V gene. The CDR3 DNA reads as TGTGCCACCAGTGATCCGTGGGAGGGCAGGGCCCCGTTCTTC. Amino acids: CATSDPWEGRAPFF.

The V and J genes are TRBV18 and TRBJ1-1; D unclear. The CDR3 sequence is 15 residues long. Trimming removed 3 bases from V and 3 bases from J, with 14 bases in between. Germline V gene lookup returns CDR1 KGHSH and CDR2 LQKENI. The CDR3 nucleotides read TGTGCCAGCTCACCGGTTGGAGACCTAGACACTGAAGCTTTCTTT. Translated: CASSPVGDLDTEAFF.

V and J are TRBV28 and TRBJ1-5; D is possibly TRBD1 (6 bases). This CDR3 spans 17 amino acids. Trimming shortened V by 2 bases and J by 0 bases, and 14 bases separated the two germline ends. CDR1 and CDR2 (germline): MDHEN, SYDVKM. The CDR3 loop reads CASSLEGTGRSNQPQHF. Written as DNA, the CDR3 is TGTGCCAGCAGTTTAGAAGGTACAGGGCGTAGCAATCAGCCCCAGCATTTT.

The chain employs TRBV2 and TRBJ2-2; 8 bases match TRBD1. J lost 1 base, V lost 8 bases, and 9 bases had no gene match. Germline CDR1 reads SNHLY; CDR2 reads FYNNEI. The CDR3 consists of 16 residues. The CDR3 is CASGLSGQGNTGELFF. The CDR3 DNA follows: TGTGCCAGCGGTCTGTCTGGACAGGGGAACACCGGGGAGCTGTTTTTT.

In DNA, the CDR3 is TGTGCCAGCAGTCAGGACAGGACCAACTCTGGGGCCAACGTCCTGACTTTC. Translation: CASSQDRTNSGANVLTF. This chain connects TRBV2 to TRBJ2-6; 7 nucleotides match TRBD1. CDR3 size: 17 residues. V lost 5 bases to trimming and J lost 0 bases; unmatched junction nucleotides: 7. Germline V gene lookup returns CDR1 SNHLY and CDR2 FYNNEI.

This chain links TRBV5-6 with TRBJ1-4; TRBD1 might be the D (5 bases). V was cut by 3 bases and J by 4 bases, with 19 bases left in between. Germline V gene data show CDR1 as SGHDT and CDR2 as YYEEEE. The CDR3 runs to 17 residues. CDR3 in amino acids: CASSSGTYHVFNEKLFF. In DNA, the CDR3 is TGTGCCAGCAGCTCAGGGACTTATCACGTATTTAATGAAAAACTGTTTTTT.

V and J are TRBV3-1 (or the pseudogene TRBV3-2) and TRBJ2-1; TRBD2 aligns across 8 bases. The CDR3 runs 15 residues. Germline V lookup: CDR1 LGHDT, CDR2 YNNKEL (reference sequence). The junction had 5 bases not matched to a gene; V was cut back by 4 bases and J by 3 bases. CDR3 residues: CASSPPGLVYNEQFF. CDR3 DNA sequence: TGTGCCAGCAGCCCGCCGGGACTAGTCTACAATGAGCAGTTCTTC.

This clone has a single count. V usage is TRBV11-3 and J usage is TRBJ1-1; TRBD1 is a possible D gene (6 bases). In germline, CDR1 is SGHNT, CDR2 YENEEA. CDR3 length: 13 residues. V gave up 4 bases and J gave up 2 bases, with 8 bases separating them. This CDR3 is CASSSQGNTEAFF. CDR3 sequence (DNA): TGTGCCAGCAGCTCACAGGGTAACACTGAAGCTTTCTTT.

The rearrangement links TRBV4-1 to TRBJ2-5; D may be TRBD2 (5 bases). The CDR3 is made up of 14 amino acids. With 1 base removed from V and 5 bases from J, the gap between germline ends came to 11 bases. Germline CDR1 MGHRA, CDR2 YSYEKL. The CDR3 spells CASSQGASYETQYF. The CDR3 DNA follows: TGCGCCAGCAGCCAAGGGGCTAGCTATGAGACCCAGTACTTC.

The table lists this clone with a few counts. The rearrangement joins TRBV19 to TRBJ2-2; unclear D gene. Germline CDR1 is LNHDA and CDR2 is SQIVND (reference sequence). V dropped 1 base and J dropped 8 bases, with 5 bases sitting between them. The CDR3 has 12 amino acids. DNA of the CDR3: TGTGCCAGTAGTATAGGCAGGGGGGAGCTGTTTTTT. Protein product: CASSIGRGELFF.

V and J are TRBV5-1 and TRBJ2-3, with TRBD2 matching over 9 bases. The V and J ends lost 4 bases and 3 bases, in that order; junction bases with no gene match: 12. Per germline, CDR1 SGHRS and CDR2 YFSETQ. The length of the CDR3 is 17 residues. CDR3 protein: CASSPLAGLGGTDTQYF. DNA for the CDR3: TGCGCCAGCAGCCCTCTAGCGGGGTTGGGTGGAACAGATACGCAGTATTTT.

V is TRBV29-1 and J is TRBJ1-4, with 7 bases matching TRBD1. The germline CDR1 and CDR2 sequences are SQVTM and ANQGSEA. This CDR3 region has 12 residues. Trimming at V came to 4 bases and at J to 10 bases, leaving 6 bases not matched to a gene. CDR3: CSVARQGGKLFF. The CDR3 bases are TGCAGCGTTGCCAGACAGGGTGGAAAACTGTTTTTT.

The J gene is TRBJ2-7, the V gene TRBV27; tentatively, D is TRBD2 (5 bases). The V and J ends lost 5 bases and 3 bases respectively, with 11 bases between them. CDR1 and CDR2 from the germline V gene are MNHEY and SMNVEV (reference sequence). This CDR3 is 13 amino acids long. CDR3 nucleotide sequence: TGTGCCAGCAGTCCCGCGGGTGGCTACGAGCAGTACTTC. Translated: CASSPAGGYEQYF.